This entry concerns a single TCR beta chain. This clone's antigen is unknown. The record has no base qualities; no much larger clone is one base away. This sample was included in a study of cytomegalovirus exposure and HLA in healthy donors (dated by TCRdb to the late 2010s). At the level of the whole study: An earlier analysis of several hundred of the donors reported 276 Gb of sequence data and around 100 million unique TCR beta sequences obtained from about 179 million T cells. In addition to the first cohort of several hundred subjects, a separate validation cohort of 100 to 150 different subjects was used. All discovery cohort repertoires had been generated using a single sequencing platform. Class I and class II HLA loci were covered by the typing at four-digit resolution. Rather than using new phenotypic data, the later analysis identified candidate immune exposures from TCR beta sequences and from how often those sequences occurred across donors. The study was designed to test whether signatures of past pathogen exposure could be identified by cataloging public T cell receptors. An earlier analysis of 500 to 750 of the donors applied high-throughput TCR beta sequencing to assess whether each TCR beta V gene segment acted as functional or pseudogenic. Around 330 gigabases of sequencing data and around 80 million unique TCR sequences made up an early release that covered several hundred HLA-typed donors. Across 300 to 500 genotyped donors of the cohort, an average of approximately 240,000 unique TCR beta nucleotide sequences per donor were sequenced, and 15% to 20% of those sequences were non-productive. Because of strong linkage in the cohort, roughly five DR-DQ haplotypes were treated as single units for association and clustering. To predict cytomegalovirus infection status, the study brought together high-throughput TCR immunosequencing, statistical association of individual TCRs with disease status, and machine learning. Donor age, sex, ethnicity and CMV serostatus were compiled alongside the repertoire data. Among the roughly 390 genotyped donors, approximately 77% belonged to the genetic ancestry cluster associated with self-reported Caucasian donors. The number of donors typed differed by locus, with 629-630 for A, B, C, DRB1 and DQB1, roughly 550 for DQA1, over 600 for DPA1, and some 440 for DPB1. A later genetic analysis used genome-wide SNP genotypes for about three fifths of the 666 donors, treating that subset as a discovery cohort. The study used immunosequencing to profile the T cell repertoires of approximately 640 subjects and linked those repertoires to cytomegalovirus serostatus. In a later analysis, previously published TCR beta repertoires from about 670 donors were re-analyzed and high-resolution HLA genotyping was added so that TCR occurrence patterns could be studied. What the study reported, not specific to this receptor: Broadly in line with IMGT annotations, most TCR beta V segments showed up in productive rearrangements about 87% or about 30% of the time in an earlier analysis of around 550 of the donors. Because counts were too low, more than 15 rarely observed V segments, including chromosome 9 orphons, were left out of the earlier analysis of about 500 of the donors. A later analysis associated 15,000 or so TCR beta sequences with specific HLA alleles at a false discovery rate of 0.05. In a later genetic analysis, a missense DCLRE1C variant was associated with V-gene and J-gene trimming of TCR beta chains, and the association was replicated in an independent cohort. A later analysis reported that several top co-occurrence clusters appeared linked to parvovirus B19, influenza, CMV and Epstein-Barr virus. The study gave a list of about 170 TCR beta chains associated with cytomegalovirus. A later analysis found that HLA-associated TCR beta chains were more clonally expanded and had lower generation probabilities than equally common non-associated chains. The sequencing pipeline was judged likely to have produced a cluster of highly shared sequence variants as a technical artifact. A later analysis found that most CMV-associated TCR beta chains appeared HLA-restricted, with HLA associations seemingly driven largely by CMV exposure. In both the original and validation cohorts, the classifier was reported to diagnose cytomegalovirus status with high specificity and sensitivity. Sequencing depth was assumed to be roughly uniform across donors in the presence/absence analyses, though that assumption may not hold. Assigning TCR associations to individual alleles was difficult when HLA alleles, especially DR and DQ, strongly co-occurred. Across donors, most TCR sequences were observed very rarely, whereas some public TCRs were present in many individuals. Compared with the approximately 600-donor mean, donors in an Asian-associated ancestry cluster had fewer N-insertions in productive TCRs, according to a later genetic analysis. In a later analysis, TCR association rates were found to vary across HLA loci, with the most associated TCRs seen for DRB1 alleles and the fewest for HLA-C alleles. Only TCR beta chains were sequenced in this cohort, and the absence of alpha or paired-chain data limited detectable features. A few of the identified cytomegalovirus-associated TCR beta chains were confirmed in vitro to be specific for cytomegalovirus antigens. Immune exposure information for the cohort was limited to CMV serostatus. Because some donors lacked HLA typing at each locus, the association tests relied only on the typed subset. A further reported finding was that TCR beta sequences accurately predicted the HLA-A and HLA-B alleles for most subjects in the first cohort. According to the authors, the approach could potentially be generalized to other disease states and immunological phenotypes. Correlated functional status among segregating V segments might reflect linkage disequilibrium, but an unknown experimental factor could not be ruled out. The 87-base-pair reads could not distinguish some IMGT-functional V segments, including TRBV6-2 and TRBV6-3, so those segments were excluded.

The cohort comprised several hundred healthy bone marrow donors. At the time of sampling, every cohort member was nominally healthy, though immune exposures that went unrecorded were likely present. The donor was CMV seropositive and belonged to the group of around 300 seropositive cohort members. A peripheral blood sample was provided by each donor, and peripheral blood mononuclear cells were used for TCR beta sequencing. Genomic DNA was extracted from the blood cell samples with the Qiagen DNeasy Blood Extraction Kit. Counted from cysteine to phenylalanine, this CDR3 has 14 amino acids. The read is trimmed to its CDR3 DNA, 42 bases read in frame from base 1. The germline V gene (reference sequence) provides CDR1 SGHNT and CDR2 YYREEE. V loses 4 bases at its end and J loses 2 bases; junction bases beyond the gene matches: 4. Libraries were made using the immunoSEQ multiplex PCR assay. The multiplex PCR relied on a mix of 60 forward primers for TCR Vbeta segments and 13 reverse primers for TCR Jbeta segments. A multiplex PCR assay on genomic DNA amplified the CDR3 region of rearranged TCR beta genes. The amplified TCR beta libraries were sequenced on the Illumina HiSeq System as 87-base-pair reads. From the authors' description of their analysis: Across the 600 to 700 repertoires, a later analysis counted roughly 84 million unique TCR beta chains, about 10 million of which were shared by at least two donors. Raw reads were error-corrected and collapsed into unique sequences with a nearest-neighbor algorithm that merged closely related sequences to remove PCR and sequencing errors. CDR3 sequences were aligned to IMGT reference sequences to assign V, D and J gene segments. Each retained sequence needed at least a six-nucleotide match to both a V gene segment and a J gene segment. A rearrangement was called productive if the CDR3 had no stop codons and remained in frame with V and J, and every other rearrangement was called non-productive. Following IMGT convention, CDR3 was defined as the stretch from the second conserved V-encoded cysteine to the conserved J-encoded phenylalanine. The earlier analysis of some 580 of the donors excluded any sequence lacking an unambiguous match to a single V gene segment. An earlier analysis of some 610 of the donors called V segments functional above 56.7% productive rearrangements and segregating when the between-donor standard deviation exceeded 5%. A statistical classification framework was built to diagnose cytomegalovirus status from the catalog of TCR beta chain sequences. In a later analysis, V and J genes were assigned by comparing TCR nucleotide sequences against IMGT/GENE-DB human TR gene sequences. Using the TCRdist pipeline, a later analysis assigned CDR3 sequences along with most-parsimonious VDJ recombination scenarios. A later analysis defined each TCR beta chain by its CDR3 amino acid sequence plus V-gene family, and excluded reads lacking a unique V-gene family. As a way to deal with suspected cross-contamination and a sequencing artifact, a later analysis dropped nearly 600 nucleotide sequences that were highly shared and had low generation probability. A later analysis calculated a clonal expansion index for each public chain from normalized within-repertoire ranks of inferred template counts. Generation probabilities in a later analysis came from a VDJ recombination model fitted to out-of-frame rearrangements, and those results were checked against IGoR. Hypergeometric tests were used in a later analysis to score TCR-TCR, TCR-HLA and TCR-CMV co-occurrence, with a repertoire-size bias correction applied to the TCR pairs. False discovery rates were estimated in a later analysis by permuting HLA or CMV assignments 20 times. In a later analysis, co-occurring TCRs were grouped using DBSCAN, and TCRdist sequence similarity was added for clustering within HLA-allele-positive subsets. Co-occurrence clustering excluded repertoires with fewer than 30,000 or more than 120,000 public chains, plus five with anomalous nucleotide sharing. TCRdb provides this immuneACCESS table in a form limited to in-frame rearrangements. Some clones are lacking; in checked studies, under half of them reflect an unresolved V gene, and why the rest are absent is not known. The D gene and trimming were derived from the DNA, and the V and J assignments and clone size from that table. Present in this sample are roughly 110,000 clones, 55% to 75% of which were seen just once. The top ten constitute roughly 8.7% of the sample.

This clonotype was sampled from a young man in good health and CMV-seropositive. The sequencing sample was made of PBMCs. The V and J genes are TRBV5-4 and TRBJ1-1; 8 nucleotides in the junction match TRBD1. The DNA sequence is given as TGTGCCAGCAGCCTTGACAGGGGTAACACTGAAGCTTTCTTT. It encodes CASSLDRGNTEAFF. The entire variable domain, with the stretches around the CDR3 drawn from the reference TRBV5-4 and TRBJ1-1 proteins, is ETGVTQSPTHLIKTRGQQVTLRCSSQSGHNTVSWYQQALGQGPQFIFQYYREEENGRGNFPPRFSGLQFPNYSSELNVNALELDDSALYLCASSLDRGNTEAFFGQGTRLTVV.